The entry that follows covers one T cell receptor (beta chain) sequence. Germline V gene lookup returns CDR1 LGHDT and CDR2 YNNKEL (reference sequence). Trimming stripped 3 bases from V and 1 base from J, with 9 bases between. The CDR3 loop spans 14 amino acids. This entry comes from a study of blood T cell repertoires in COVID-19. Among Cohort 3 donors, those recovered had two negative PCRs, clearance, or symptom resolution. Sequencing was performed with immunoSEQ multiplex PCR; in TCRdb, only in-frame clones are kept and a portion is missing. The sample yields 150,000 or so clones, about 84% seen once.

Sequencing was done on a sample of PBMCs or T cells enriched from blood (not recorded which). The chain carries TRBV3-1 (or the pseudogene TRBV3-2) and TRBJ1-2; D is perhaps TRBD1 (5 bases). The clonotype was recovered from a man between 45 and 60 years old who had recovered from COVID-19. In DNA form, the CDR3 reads TGTGCCAGCAGCCAGTCACAGGTTAACTATGGCTACACCTTC. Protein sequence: CASSQSQVNYGYTF.